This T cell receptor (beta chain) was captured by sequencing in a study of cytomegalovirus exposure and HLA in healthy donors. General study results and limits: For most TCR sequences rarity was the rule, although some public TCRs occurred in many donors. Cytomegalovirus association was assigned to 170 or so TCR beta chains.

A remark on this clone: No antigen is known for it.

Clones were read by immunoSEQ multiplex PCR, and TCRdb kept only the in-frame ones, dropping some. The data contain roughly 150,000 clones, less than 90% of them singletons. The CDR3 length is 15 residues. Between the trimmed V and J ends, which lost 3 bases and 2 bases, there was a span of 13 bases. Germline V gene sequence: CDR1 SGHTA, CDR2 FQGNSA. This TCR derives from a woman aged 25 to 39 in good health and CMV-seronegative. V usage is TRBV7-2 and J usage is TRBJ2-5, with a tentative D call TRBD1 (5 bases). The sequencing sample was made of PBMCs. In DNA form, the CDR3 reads TGTGCCAGCAGCTTCCTGACAGTGGGGCAAGAGACCCAGTACTTC. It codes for CASSFLTVGQETQYF.